Below, 21 T cell receptor beta chains from the same sample are listed, as sequenced in a study of regulatory T cells in long-lasting Graves disease. Time point reported: newly diagnosed GD, antithyroid drugs for less than 3 months. The TCR library was made from RNA that had been extracted from PBMCs in TRIzol. Construction of the TCR beta libraries employed iRepertoire HTBI primers in conjunction with Arm-PCR of CDR3 regions. Each CDR3 protein is one row after TCRdb ran MiXCR on the multiplex PCR reads. In the table there are about 540,000 distinct CDR3 sequences, approximately 13% of which are singletons. This sample was also put to use in a study of T cells in Graves' hyperthyroidism and ophthalmopathy.

The specimen was peripheral blood mononuclear cells (PBMCs), collected at new diagnosis, from a patient treated with antithyroid drugs. The receptors were sampled from a man aged 25 to 40 with Graves disease.

The chain is built from TRBV29-1 and TRBJ1-2; D not resolved. The CDR3 has 12 residues. The V and J ends lost 0 bases and 7 bases respectively, with 9 bases between them. Looked up from germline, CDR1 is SQVTM and CDR2 is ANQGSEA. The CDR3 coding sequence is TGCAGCGTTGAAGATCTTTTAGGTGGCTACACCTTC. Amino acid sequence: CSVEDLLGGYTF.

The sample holds many counts of this clonotype. The chain combines TRBV19 with TRBJ1-2, with 8 bases matching TRBD1. V shed 2 bases, J shed 8 bases, and the junction held 7 bases outside the gene matches. This CDR3 is 14 amino acids long. Looked up from germline, CDR1 is LNHDA and CDR2 is SQIVND (reference sequence). The CDR3 here is CASSIKTGAGGYTF. The DNA for the CDR3 is TGTGCCAGTAGTATAAAGACAGGGGCAGGAGGCTACACCTTC.

This clonotype was observed at least ten times. The gene calls are TRBV27 and TRBJ1-5, with TRBD1 matching over 11 bases. J lost 6 bases, V lost 2 bases, and 3 bases had no gene match. The germline gives CDR1 MNHEY, CDR2 SMNVEV (reference sequence). There are 15 residues in the CDR3. The CDR3 DNA sequence: TGTGCCAGCAGTTTAGGACAGGGGGCAGGTCAGCCCCAGCATTTT. It yields the protein CASSLGQGAGQPQHF.

This clonotype was detected many times. The chain carries TRBV20-1 and TRBJ2-5; D unresolved. The CDR3 spans 12 residues. V dropped 6 bases and J dropped 4 bases, with 12 bases sitting between them. Germline lookup yields CDR1 DFQATT and CDR2 SNEGSKA (reference sequence). The CDR3 nucleotides are TGCAGTGCCTTCGCGGAGCTAGAGACCCAGTACTTC. It encodes CSAFAELETQYF.

Concerning this clonotype: Given a much more abundant clone one base away, this may be a read error. The CDR3 ends on some other residue instead of the conserved phenylalanine or tryptophan, so this is likely a read error. The V and J genes are TRBV30 and TRBJ2-7, with TRBD1 identical over 9 bases. Trimming cost V 3 bases and J 2 bases; bases outside gene matches: 8. There are 15 residues in the CDR3. Germline CDR1 reads GTSNPN; CDR2 reads SVGIG (reference sequence). The CDR3 DNA follows: TGTGCCTGGAGAGCGGACAGGGGCGGTCCCTACGAGCAGTACCTC. Protein product: CAWRADRGGPYEQYL.

With respect to this clonotype: A much larger clone is a single base away; this may be a read error. V gene TRBV27 combines with J gene TRBJ2-7; TRBD2 matches 10 bases. With V trimmed by 4 bases and J by 9 bases, 9 bases remained unmatched. The germline gives CDR1 MNHEY, CDR2 SMNVEV (reference sequence). CDR3 length: 14 amino acids. CDR3 in amino acids: CASSWLAGAAVQYF. The CDR3 bases are TGTGCCAGCAGTTGGCTAGCGGGGGCCGCCGTGCAGTACTTC.

The J gene is TRBJ2-1, the V gene TRBV14; 7 bases map to TRBD1. Trimming cost V 2 bases and J 2 bases; bases outside gene matches: 15. The CDR3 has 19 amino acids. Germline CDR1 reads SGHDN; CDR2 reads FVKESK. CDR3 loop: CASSQPGRIQGLTYNEQFF. The CDR3 DNA sequence: TGTGCCAGCAGCCAACCCGGAAGGATACAGGGGCTAACCTACAATGAGCAGTTCTTC.

This clonotype was picked up a small number of times. The V gene is TRBV13, the J gene TRBJ2-7, with D tentatively TRBD2 (6 bases). The CDR3 spans 17 residues. Germline V gives CDR1 PRHDT, CDR2 FYEKMQ (reference sequence). V lost 3 bases and J lost 4, with 22 bases in between. The CDR3 coding sequence is TGTGCCAGCAGCTTTAGCGCGAGGCTAGCGAATGGGTACGAGCAGTACTTC. Protein sequence: CASSFSARLANGYEQYF. The full variable domain, completed using reference TRBV13 and TRBJ2-7, is AAGVIQSPRHLIKEKRETATLKCYPIPRHDTVYWYQQGPGQDPQFLISFYEKMQSDKGSIPDRFSAQQFSDYHSELNMSSLELGDSALYFCASSFSARLANGYEQYFGPGTRLTVT.

This clonotype was counted ten times or more. Its ends do not fully match the called genes, so a read error is possible. The chain joins TRBV12-3 or TRBV12-4 to TRBJ2-1; 11 bases match TRBD2. The CDR3 spans 15 residues. The CDR3 here is CASRLAGGPDNEQFF. CDR3 nucleotides: TGTGCCAGCAGATTAGCGGGAGGGCCCGACAATGAGCAGTTCTTC.

This clonotype was counted ten times or more. V usage is TRBV27 and J usage is TRBJ2-4; TRBD1 might be the D (5 bases). The germline CDR1 and CDR2 sequences are MNHEY and SMNVEV (reference sequence). The CDR3 covers 17 residues. The V and J ends lost 4 bases and 0 bases respectively, with 16 bases between them. The CDR3 reads CASSSQGTPVAKNIQYF. The CDR3 DNA reads TGTGCCAGCAGTTCCCAGGGCACACCCGTAGCCAAAAACATTCAGTACTTC.

The rearrangement uses TRBV7-9 and TRBJ1-1; D not certain. Germline V CDR1 and CDR2: SEHNR, FQNEAQ (reference sequence). The CDR3 is 14 amino acids. V lost 7 bases and J lost 5, with 17 bases in between. As DNA, the CDR3 is TGTGCCAGCACCAGTCTGAGGGAGGGTACTGAAGCTTTCTTT. Translating it yields CASTSLREGTEAFF.

V is TRBV20-1 and J is TRBJ2-3, with 11 nucleotides matching TRBD1. Germline CDR1 reads DFQATT; CDR2 reads SNEGSKA (reference sequence). The CDR3 has 13 amino acids. V lost 7 bases to trimming and J lost 4 bases; unmatched junction nucleotides: 4. CDR3 amino acids: CSVGTGGSDTQYF. CDR3 in DNA: TGCAGTGTCGGGACAGGGGGTTCAGATACGCAGTATTTT.

V gene TRBV19 combines with J gene TRBJ1-4; D not resolved. There are 16 residues in the CDR3. CDR1 is LNHDA and CDR2 is SQIVND in the germline V gene (reference sequence). V dropped 4 bases and J dropped 4 bases, with 16 bases sitting between them. CDR3 bases: TGTGCCAGTAGTAAAAATGGACGGCAACATAATGAAAAACTGTTTTTT. Its protein product is CASSKNGRQHNEKLFF.

The chain has TRBV10-2 and TRBJ2-5, with a possible D match to TRBD2 (6 bases). The CDR3 length is 13 residues. Germline V gene lookup returns CDR1 WSHSY and CDR2 SAAADI. Between the trimmed V and J ends, which lost 8 bases and 5 bases, there was a span of 15 bases. Here the CDR3 reads CASREKRGETQYF. CDR3 coding DNA: TGCGCCAGCCGGGAGAAACGGGGGGAGACCCAGTACTTC.

V usage is TRBV29-1 and J usage is TRBJ2-7; 7 nucleotides agree with TRBD2. V was clipped by 1 base and J by 12 bases; unmatched bases: 6. This CDR3 is built from 11 residues. CDR1 is SQVTM and CDR2 is ANQGSEA in the germline V gene. The CDR3 loop is CSVEVGGRAYF. DNA for the CDR3: TGCAGCGTTGAAGTGGGAGGGAGGGCGTACTTC.

The table lists this clonotype with many counts. This chain uses TRBV28 with TRBJ2-7; D gene uncertain. The CDR3 runs to 13 residues. Germline CDR1 is MDHEN and CDR2 is SYDVKM. V was trimmed by 8 bases and J by 1 base, leaving 12 bases between them. The CDR3: CASVGSRSYEQYF. The CDR3 nucleotides read TGTGCCAGCGTTGGGTCGAGGTCCTACGAGCAGTACTTC.

CDR3 coding DNA: TGTGCCAGCAGTAAAGGGGGCGCGGGGACCTACAATGAGCAGTTCTTC. Protein product: CASSKGGAGTYNEQFF. The chain couples TRBV6-4 to TRBJ2-1, with D maybe TRBD1 (7 bases). Germline CDR1 is MRHNA and CDR2 is SNTAGT. The CDR3 contains 16 residues. V was trimmed by 5 bases and J by 2 bases, leaving 16 bases between them.

The sample holds many counts of this clonotype. The chain's CDR3 is CASSWETRNYGYTF. The DNA for the CDR3 is TGTGCCAGCAGCTGGGAGACGAGGAACTATGGCTACACCTTC. V is TRBV5-6 and J is TRBJ1-2; D gene uncertain. The ends were cut back, 3 bases at V and 2 bases at J, with 11 bases in the middle. Germline V lookup: CDR1 SGHDT, CDR2 YYEEEE. The CDR3 has 14 residues.

This clonotype was recorded at least ten times. For the CDR3, the DNA is TGTGCCAGCAGTTCGGGGACTAGCGGGACTCAAGAGACCCAGTACTTC. It yields the protein CASSSGTSGTQETQYF. The chain couples TRBV12-3 or TRBV12-4 to TRBJ2-5; 13 nucleotides line up with TRBD2. The CDR3 runs 16 residues. The V segment lost 4 bases and the J segment 2 bases; nucleotides outside the gene matches: 4.

Concerning this clonotype: A much more abundant neighbour one base away suggests this may be a read error. The chain carries TRBV5-1 and TRBJ2-7; possibly TRBD2 for D (6 bases). CDR3 length equals 12 residues. Germline V gene lookup returns CDR1 SGHRS and CDR2 YFSETQ. In nucleotides, the CDR3 is TGCGCCGGCAGCTTGGAGGGACGACTTCGGTACTTC. It translates to CAGSLEGRLRYF.

This clonotype was seen more than once but under ten times. J is TRBJ2-3 and V is TRBV9; D remains unclear. The CDR3 consists of 14 residues. Looked up from germline, CDR1 is SGDLS and CDR2 is YYNGEE. Trimming left V 1 base short and J 7 bases short, with 13 bases between. The CDR3 loop reads CASSVQSPQNTQYF. Here the CDR3 DNA reads TGTGCCAGCAGCGTACAGAGTCCACAAAATACGCAGTATTTT.